The 21 T cell receptor beta chains below all came from one sample that was sequenced in a study of T cells in Graves' hyperthyroidism and ophthalmopathy. Using RNA transcripts as the source, TCR beta CDR3 regions were amplified. With the HTBI primer set, the TCR CDR3 went through a first round of RT-PCR. TCRdb re-derived calls from the multiplex PCR reads in MiXCR, one entry per CDR3 protein. Of a few hundred thousand distinct CDR3 sequences in the sample, roughly 14% are singletons; the top ten hold under 7.5%. Sequencing used blood. Receptors were obtained from a woman aged 30 to 39 with Graves' hyperthyroidism.

This clonotype was counted between two and nine times. Germline is not matched at one junction end, which may reflect a read error. This rearrangement joins TRBV18 to TRBJ2-1, with a tentative D call TRBD2 (5 bases). This CDR3 region has 15 residues. Germline loops: CDR1 KGHSH, CDR2 LQKENI. CDR3 in amino acids: CASSLQREIYDEQFF. Written as DNA, the CDR3 is TGTGCCAGCTCCCTCCAGAGGGAGATCTACGATGAGCAGTTCTTC.

A few counts support this clonotype. The chain links TRBV30 to TRBJ2-5; 9 positions match TRBD2. The CDR3 totals 13 residues. The V and J ends lost 2 bases and 5 bases, in that order; junction bases with no gene match: 3. Germline values: CDR1 GTSNPN, CDR2 SVGIG (reference sequence). CDR3 nucleotides: TGTGCCTGGAGTACTAGCGGGTATGAGACCCAGTACTTC. Its translation is CAWSTSGYETQYF. The entire variable domain, with the rest obtained from reference TRBV30 and TRBJ2-5, is as follows: SQTIHQWPATLVQPVGSPLSLECTVEGTSNPNLYWYRQAAGRGLQLLFYSVGIGQISSEVPQNLSASRPQDRQFILSSKKLLLSDSGFYLCAWSTSGYETQYFGPGTRLLVL.

CDR3 sequence reads: CASSLGRGIETQYF. The CDR3 region has the DNA TGTGCCAGCAGCTTGGGCAGGGGTATAGAGACCCAGTACTTC. The chain uses TRBV7-9 and TRBJ2-5; perhaps TRBD1 as D (6 bases). V was trimmed by 3 bases and J by 4 bases, leaving 12 bases between them. The CDR3 is made up of 14 amino acids. Per the germline V gene, CDR1 is SEHNR and CDR2 is FQNEAQ (reference sequence). Full variable domain (missing parts from reference TRBV7-9 and TRBJ2-5): DTGVSQNPRHKITKRGQNVTFRCDPISEHNRLYWYRQTLGQGPEFLTYFQNEAQLEKSRLLSDRFSAERPKGSFSTLEIQRTEQGDSAMYLCASSLGRGIETQYFGPGTRLLVL.

This clonotype was found many times. CDR3 protein: CSVGTGEQYF. The CDR3 DNA reads TGCAGCGTGGGGACTGGGGAGCAGTACTTC. This sequence joins TRBV29-1 and TRBJ2-7; TRBD2 is a possible D gene (6 bases). The germline V and J ends were trimmed by 6 bases and 7 bases, with 10 bases remaining between them. The CDR3 runs to 10 residues. CDR1 SQVTM and CDR2 ANQGSEA come from the germline V gene.

At least ten counts were recorded for this clonotype. The chain joins TRBV2 to TRBJ2-3; tentative D call: TRBD1 (7 bases). Germline V gives CDR1 SNHLY, CDR2 FYNNEI. The V end lost 7 bases, the J end lost 1 base, and 18 bases lay between the germline ends. The CDR3 runs 16 residues. The CDR3 region is CASIERGQGGTDTQYF. As DNA, the CDR3 is TGTGCCAGCATCGAACGGGGGCAGGGGGGCACAGATACGCAGTATTTT.

V is TRBV10-2 and J is TRBJ1-1, with 7 bases matching TRBD1. Germline V gives CDR1 WSHSY, CDR2 SAAADI. Trimming cost V 4 bases and J 5 bases; bases outside gene matches: 7. The CDR3 is 14 amino acids. CDR3 amino acids: CASSGRTGGTEAFF. As DNA, the CDR3 is TGCGCCAGCAGTGGGCGGACAGGAGGTACTGAAGCTTTCTTT.

This clonotype was picked up many times. This rearrangement joins TRBV9 to TRBJ2-3; 10 bases map to TRBD2. Trimming removed 4 bases from V and 1 base from J; junction bases left unmatched: 6. Germline CDR1 SGDLS, CDR2 YYNGEE. The CDR3 extends over 16 amino acids. CDR3 protein: CASSPNGLAGTDTQYF. In DNA, the CDR3 is TGTGCCAGCAGCCCCAACGGACTAGCGGGCACAGATACGCAGTATTTT. The full variable domain, its missing parts supplied by reference TRBV9 and TRBJ2-3, is DSGVTQTPKHLITATGQRVTLRCSPRSGDLSVYWYQQSLDQGLQFLIQYYNGEERAKGNILERFSAQQFPDLHSELNLSSLELGDSALYFCASSPNGLAGTDTQYFGPGTRLTVL.

This clonotype was recorded a few times. The chain joins TRBV5-5 to TRBJ2-1; 10 nucleotides match TRBD2. The CDR3 covers 20 residues. V gave up 0 bases and J gave up 2 bases; unmatched junction bases: 14. The germline CDR1 and CDR2 sequences are SGHKS and YYEKEE (reference sequence). The CDR3: CASSLGSSGSSRSPYNEQFF. DNA of the CDR3: TGTGCCAGCAGCTTGGGGTCTAGCGGGAGTAGTAGGAGCCCCTACAATGAGCAGTTCTTC.

This clonotype was seen once. Given a much more abundant clone one base away, this may be a read error. The chain recombines TRBV7-3 with TRBJ2-5; no clear D gene. The V gene's germline CDR1 is SGHTA and CDR2 FQGTGA. There are 14 residues in the CDR3. CDR3 residues: CASSSRPGQETLYF. The CDR3 DNA reads as TGTGCCAGCAGCTCCCGTCCAGGCCAAGAGACCCTGTACTTC.

The J gene is TRBJ2-2, the V gene TRBV3-1; D uncertain. Germline V lookup: CDR1 LGHDT, CDR2 YNNKEL (reference sequence). Trimming took 8 bases from V and 3 from J, leaving 7 bases between them. The CDR3 length is 12 residues. The CDR3 here is CASQLYTGELFF. The CDR3 coding sequence is TGTGCCAGCCAATTGTACACCGGGGAGCTGTTTTTT.

The chain recombines TRBV7-3 with TRBJ2-2; D uncertain. Looked up from germline, CDR1 is SGHTA and CDR2 is FQGTGA. The CDR3 has 13 residues. The V end was cut by 4 bases, the J end by 7 bases, with 10 bases between. DNA of the CDR3: TGTGCCAGCAGCTCACGGATCGGCGGGGAGCTGTTTTTT. Translated: CASSSRIGGELFF.

This clonotype was detected ten times or more. The chain combines TRBV24-1 with TRBJ2-1, with TRBD2 as a possible D gene (5 bases). The length of the CDR3 is 13 residues. The V gene's germline CDR1 is KGHDR and CDR2 SFDVKD. V lost 5 bases to trimming and J lost 5 bases, with 9 bases between them. This chain's CDR3 is CATSAPGDNEQFF. CDR3 DNA sequence: TGTGCCACCAGTGCCCCCGGGGACAATGAGCAGTTCTTC.

Ten or more counts support this clonotype. This rearrangement joins TRBV6-5 to TRBJ1-1; no definite D call. V was shortened by 2 bases and J by 4 bases, with 14 bases between the two germline ends. Germline CDR1 and CDR2: MNHEY and SVGAGI. The CDR3 is made up of 15 amino acids. The CDR3 coding sequence is TGTGCCAGCAGTTACGTTGGCTTAACCGGCACTGAAGCTTTCTTT. Its protein product is CASSYVGLTGTEAFF.

V usage is TRBV6-1 and J usage is TRBJ1-4, with D hard to call. CDR3 length: 10 residues. V shed 6 bases and J shed 8 bases, with 4 bases lying between them. The germline CDR1 and CDR2 sequences are MNHNS and SASEGT. The CDR3 sequence is CASRGEKLFF. The CDR3 coding sequence is TGTGCCAGCAGGGGGGAAAAACTGTTTTTT.

At least ten counts were recorded for this clonotype. The rearrangement uses TRBV6-1 and TRBJ1-1, with 11 bases that match TRBD1. Germline CDR1 MNHNS, CDR2 SASEGT. V lost 5 bases, J lost 0 bases, and 5 bases stayed unmatched. There are 16 residues in the CDR3. CDR3 coding DNA: TGTGCCAGCAGTCAAAGGACAGGGGGCTTGAACACTGAAGCTTTCTTT. Translation: CASSQRTGGLNTEAFF.

The rearrangement links TRBV7-9 to TRBJ1-5, with D perhaps matching TRBD1 (6 bases). Deletions cut 5 bases from V and 0 bases from J, with 20 bases between. Germline-derived CDR1 and CDR2 are SEHNR and FQNEAQ (reference sequence). The CDR3 is made up of 18 amino acids. The CDR3 DNA is TGTGCCAGCAGCCCCGGGACAAAGGGAGCCTATAGCAATCAGCCCCAGCATTTT. It codes for CASSPGTKGAYSNQPQHF.

This clonotype occurred a few times. The V gene is TRBV15, the J gene TRBJ2-5; perhaps TRBD2 as D (6 bases). CDR1 and CDR2 from the germline V gene are LNHNV and YYDKDF (reference sequence). V was shortened by 0 bases and J by 4 bases, with 15 bases between the two germline ends. The CDR3 sequence is 16 residues long. The CDR3 DNA reads TGTGCCACCAGCAGAGATAACGCGGGGTCGTTAGAGACCCAGTACTTC. It specifies CATSRDNAGSLETQYF.

This chain uses TRBV15 with TRBJ1-5; D is uncertain. The germline V gene has CDR1 LNHNV and CDR2 YYDKDF (reference sequence). The CDR3 is 15 amino acids. Trimming took 0 bases from V and 2 from J, leaving 8 bases between them. The CDR3 nucleotides read TGTGCCACCAGCAGAGATAAGGGTGGCAATCAGCCCCAGCATTTT. Protein sequence: CATSRDKGGNQPQHF.

This clonotype was recorded a few times. The rearrangement links TRBV15 to TRBJ1-2; tentatively, D is TRBD1 (6 bases). V lost 3 bases and J 6 bases, leaving 14 bases between the germline ends. CDR3 size: 14 residues. Germline V gene data show CDR1 as LNHNV and CDR2 as YYDKDF (reference sequence). DNA of the CDR3: TGTGCCACCAGCAGGTTGGGGGACATCAATGGCTACACCTTC. Its translation: CATSRLGDINGYTF. Supplemented by reference TRBV15 and TRBJ1-2, the full variable domain reads DAMVIQNPRYQVTQFGKPVTLSCSQTLNHNVMYWYQQKSSQAPKLLFHYYDKDFNNEADTPDNFQSRRPNTSFCFLDIRSPGLGDTAMYLCATSRLGDINGYTFGSGTRLTVV.

This clonotype appeared many times. V usage is TRBV5-1 and J usage is TRBJ2-1, with D tentatively TRBD1 (6 bases). V lost 2 bases to trimming and J lost 2 bases, with 11 bases between them. This CDR3 has 15 residues. Germline loops: CDR1 SGHRS, CDR2 YFSETQ. CDR3 DNA sequence: TGCGCCAGCAGCTTAACAGGGCCTACCTACAATGAGCAGTTCTTC. This encodes CASSLTGPTYNEQFF.

The CDR3 here is CASSRSGVVSYEQYF. DNA of the CDR3: TGTGCCAGCAGCCGCTCGGGGGTGGTCTCCTACGAGCAGTACTTC. This chain links TRBV7-9 with TRBJ2-7; perhaps TRBD2 as D (6 bases). Between the trimmed V and J ends, which lost 5 bases and 0 bases, there was a span of 14 bases. The germline V gene has CDR1 SEHNR and CDR2 FQNEAQ (reference sequence). This CDR3 is built from 15 residues.